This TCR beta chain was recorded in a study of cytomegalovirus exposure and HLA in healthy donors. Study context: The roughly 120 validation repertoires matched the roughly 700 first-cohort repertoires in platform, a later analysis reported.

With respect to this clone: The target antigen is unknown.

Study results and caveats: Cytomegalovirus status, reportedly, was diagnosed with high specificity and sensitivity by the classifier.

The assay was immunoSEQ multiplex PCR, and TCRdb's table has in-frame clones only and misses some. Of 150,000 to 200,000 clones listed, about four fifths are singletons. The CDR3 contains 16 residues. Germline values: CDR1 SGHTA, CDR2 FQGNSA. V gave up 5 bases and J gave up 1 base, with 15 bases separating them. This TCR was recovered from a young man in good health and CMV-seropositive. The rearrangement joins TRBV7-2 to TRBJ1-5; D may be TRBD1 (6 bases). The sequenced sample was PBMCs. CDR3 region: CASSTHRVGSNQPQHF. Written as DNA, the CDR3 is TGTGCCAGCAGCACCCACAGGGTCGGGAGCAATCAGCCCCAGCATTTT. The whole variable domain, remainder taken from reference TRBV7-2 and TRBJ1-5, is GAGVSQSPSNKVTEKGKDVELRCDPISGHTALYWYRQSLGQGLEFLIYFQGNSAPDKSGLPSDRFSAERTGGSVSTLTIQRTQQEDSAVYLCASSTHRVGSNQPQHFGDGTRLSIL.